The T cell receptor (beta chain) described here comes from a study of cytomegalovirus exposure and HLA in healthy donors. Trimming removed 3 bases from V and 1 base from J; junction bases left unmatched: 6. Germline CDR1 is LNHNV and CDR2 is YYDKDF (reference sequence). This CDR3 contains 16 residues. From the roughly 110-subject validation cohort, which was separate from the roughly 680-subject first cohort, the donors were drawn. Sequenced by immunoSEQ multiplex PCR; TCRdb stores in-frame clones only, minus some. The sample yields around 150,000 clones, 88% seen once. The rearrangement joins TRBV15 to TRBJ2-5, with TRBD1 matching over 9 bases. This sequence originates from a young man in good health and CMV-seronegative. Sequenced: PBMCs. In DNA form, the CDR3 reads TGTGCCACCAGCAGCCTTCCGGGACAGGGCCAAGAGACCCAGTACTTC. As protein: CATSSLPGQGQETQYF. Together with reference TRBV15 and TRBJ2-5, the CDR3 gives the full variable domain: DAMVIQNPRYQVTQFGKPVTLSCSQTLNHNVMYWYQQKSSQAPKLLFHYYDKDFNNEADTPDNFQSRRPNTSFCFLDIRSPGLGDTAMYLCATSSLPGQGQETQYFGPGTRLLVL.